This T cell receptor (beta chain) was recovered during a study of T-cell memory formation after mild COVID-19 (dated by TCRdb to 2020 to 2022). In terms of the full investigation: Most TCR sequence clusters were specific to one of the two donors. T-cell clones expanding and contracting after mild COVID-19 in two donors were tracked by longitudinal TCRalpha and TCRbeta repertoire sequencing. The cohort was made up of two young adult volunteers, one female and one male, who were previously healthy. Paper-wide results and their limitations: The study included only a couple of mild cases, and larger cohorts that include severe cases with pre-infection samples were judged to be necessary. Some responding clones were detected in pre-infection memory, suggesting pre-existing cross-reactive memory T cells joined the SARS-CoV-2 response. SARS-CoV-2 specificity was not confirmed for the second-wave clones peaking on day 37. Contracting CD4+ clones were found mainly in CM and EM memory subsets, while CD8+ clones were enriched in EMRA. Clones that contracted from day 15 to 85 showed balanced CD4/CD8 phenotypes, whereas a second wave of clones that expanded from day 15 to 37 leaned towards CD4+.

These reads were obtained on an Illumina NovaSeq 6000. TCRalpha and TCRbeta cDNA libraries were constructed by 5'RACE with constant-segment primers, with sample barcodes and unique molecular identifiers being introduced. RNA was extracted from every sample with Trizol reagent. Library amplification was performed in two PCR steps, and a second sample barcode and Illumina TruSeq adapters were introduced in the second step. Libraries were sequenced on an Illumina NovaSeq with 2 x 150 bp paired-end reads. Per the authors' processing: With migec v1.2.7, reads were demultiplexed and then collapsed into UMI-guided consensus sequences. With mixcr v2.1.11, UMI consensuses were aligned to TRA and TRB V and J templates and assembled into clonotypes. Expanded or contracted clonotypes were those called significant by both edgeR and NoisET, with noise models trained on biological replicates. For edgeR calls, a false discovery rate-adjusted p below 0.01 and a log2 fold-change threshold of 1 were applied. As an exploratory analysis of dynamics, max-normalized trajectories of the 1000 most abundant clonotypes were examined with PCA combined with hierarchical clustering. Separately sequenced CD4+ and CD8+ repertoires were used to assign the CD4 or CD8 phenotype of responding clones. TCRdb redid the processing of the public reads, applying fastp at Q25 and MiXCR, and retained in-frame beta chains. Each record represents a unique CDR3 protein, reported with the most common genes and DNA among its rows. TCRdb, not the authors, supplied the V and J calls. Recorded for this sample are 200,000 to 250,000 distinct CDR3 sequences; roughly a tenth of them occurred a single time. In total, the top ten clones hold approximately 3% of the sample.

Ficoll-Paque density gradient centrifugation was the method used to isolate PBMCs. A distance of 12 bases separates the germline ends of V and J, which lose 5 bases and 7 bases respectively. Taken from cysteine to phenylalanine, the CDR3 has 13 residues. Left in the record is the CDR3 DNA by itself, 39 bases read in frame from the first base. According to the germline V gene, CDR1 reads SGHTA and CDR2 reads FQGNSA. The sample holds many counts of this clonotype. Its target antigen remains unknown. The input lacks base qualities; no much larger clone sits a single base away. The chain links TRBV7-2 with TRBJ2-1; the D gene cannot be resolved beyond TRBD1 or TRBD2, each matching 5 bases. Specimen: PBMCs or a T cell subset sorted from them (not recorded which). The origin of this receptor is a young man who had mild COVID-19 (a few samples of this study predate the infection). The sample titles of this study are shuffled in the database, so cell type and time point are left out; the donor was told from shared clones. The sequence in DNA is TGTGCCAGCAGCCGGGACGCCGGAAATGAGCAGTTCTTC. This yields the protein CASSRDAGNEQFF. With all but the CDR3 taken from the reference TRBV7-2 and TRBJ2-1 genes, the full variable domain is: GAGVSQSPSNKVTEKGKDVELRCDPISGHTALYWYRQSLGQGLEFLIYFQGNSAPDKSGLPSDRFSAERTGGSVSTLTIQRTQQEDSAVYLCASSRDAGNEQFFGPGTRLTVL.